This T cell receptor beta chain was found in a study of T cell responses to AZD1222 COVID-19 vaccine. Study findings and constraints: Spike regions recognized by vaccine-associated CD4 TCRs spanned the protein, led by 160-218 and 743-854.

A word on this clone: The antigen is not known.

The method was immunoSEQ multiplex PCR; TCRdb's version includes in-frame clones alone and lacks a portion of them. The profile covers 90,000 to 110,000 clones, with over 75% appearing a single time and about 4.5% taken by the ten largest. Specimen: peripheral blood, collected 28 days after the second AZD1222 dose. The TCR sequence derives from an adult who received the AZD1222 COVID-19 vaccine.

CDR3: CASSPWDQETQYF. CDR3 bases: TGCGCCAGCAGTCCCTGGGACCAAGAGACCCAGTACTTC. The chain uses TRBV4-1 and TRBJ2-5; D not resolved. V was shortened by 6 bases and J by 0 bases, with 8 bases between the two germline ends. The CDR3 totals 13 residues. Germline V lookup: CDR1 MGHRA, CDR2 YSYEKL.